One TCR beta chain is described in this entry. The antigen remains unidentified. Germline V gene sequence: CDR1 ENHRY, CDR2 SYGVKD. The ends were cut back, 0 bases at V and 7 bases at J, with 9 bases in the middle. CDR3 length: 13 amino acids. Generated by immunoSEQ multiplex PCR, the TCRdb table keeps only in-frame clones and is missing some. The sample includes 100,000 to 150,000 clones, about 88% seen only once; the top ten take around 1.1%. This sample was taken from a study of cytomegalovirus exposure and HLA in healthy donors. The overall study: Both the 120 or so validation repertoires and the approximately 700 first-cohort repertoires used the same platform, as reported by a later analysis.

General study points: A subsequent analysis found that TCR clusters from the first cohort also tended to co-occur in the approximately 110 validation repertoires, with 90% to 95% of cluster scores above 0. Cytomegalovirus-associated status was assigned to some 180 TCR beta chains.

Specimen: PBMCs. The chain couples TRBV10-3 to TRBJ1-1, with D uncertain. The TCR originated in a woman aged 18-29 years in good health and CMV-seronegative. CDR3 region: CAISESSGGEAFF. The CDR3 coding sequence is TGTGCCATCAGTGAGTCTTCAGGAGGTGAAGCTTTCTTT.